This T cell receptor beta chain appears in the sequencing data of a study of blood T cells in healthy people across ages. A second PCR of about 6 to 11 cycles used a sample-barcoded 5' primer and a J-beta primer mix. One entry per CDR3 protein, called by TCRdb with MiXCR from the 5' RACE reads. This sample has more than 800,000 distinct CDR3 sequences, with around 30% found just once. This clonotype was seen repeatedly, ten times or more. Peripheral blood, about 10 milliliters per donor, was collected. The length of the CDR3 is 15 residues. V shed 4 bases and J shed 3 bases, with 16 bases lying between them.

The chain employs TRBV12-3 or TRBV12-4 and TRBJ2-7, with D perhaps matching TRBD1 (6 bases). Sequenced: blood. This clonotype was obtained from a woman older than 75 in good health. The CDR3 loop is CASSYRVGDGYEQYF. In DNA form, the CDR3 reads TGTGCCAGCAGTTACAGGGTCGGAGACGGCTACGAGCAGTACTTC.